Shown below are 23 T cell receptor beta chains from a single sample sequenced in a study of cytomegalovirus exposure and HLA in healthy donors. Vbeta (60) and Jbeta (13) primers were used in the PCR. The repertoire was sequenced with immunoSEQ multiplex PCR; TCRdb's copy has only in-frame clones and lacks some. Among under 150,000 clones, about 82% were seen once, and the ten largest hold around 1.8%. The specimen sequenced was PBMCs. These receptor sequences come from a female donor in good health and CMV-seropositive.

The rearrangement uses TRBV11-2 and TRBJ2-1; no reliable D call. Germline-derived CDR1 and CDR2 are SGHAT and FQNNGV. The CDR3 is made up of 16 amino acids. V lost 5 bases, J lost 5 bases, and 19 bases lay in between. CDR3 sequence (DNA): TGTGCCAGCAGCCACCGTACAAAGGTAGACAACAATGAGCAGTTCTTC. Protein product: CASSHRTKVDNNEQFF.

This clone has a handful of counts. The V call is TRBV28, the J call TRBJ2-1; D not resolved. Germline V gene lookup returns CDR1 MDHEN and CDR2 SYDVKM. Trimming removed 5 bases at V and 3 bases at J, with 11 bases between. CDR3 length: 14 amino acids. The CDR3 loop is CASSLIQHYNEQFF. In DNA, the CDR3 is TGTGCCAGCAGTCTCATTCAACACTACAATGAGCAGTTCTTC.

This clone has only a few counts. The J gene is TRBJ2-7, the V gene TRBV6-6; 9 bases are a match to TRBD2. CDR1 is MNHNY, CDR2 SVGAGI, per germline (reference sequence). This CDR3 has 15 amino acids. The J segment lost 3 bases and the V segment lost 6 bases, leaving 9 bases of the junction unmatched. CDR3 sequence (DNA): TGTGCCAGCAGCGATGGACTAGCGAAGGGCTACGAGCAGTACTTC. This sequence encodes CASSDGLAKGYEQYF.

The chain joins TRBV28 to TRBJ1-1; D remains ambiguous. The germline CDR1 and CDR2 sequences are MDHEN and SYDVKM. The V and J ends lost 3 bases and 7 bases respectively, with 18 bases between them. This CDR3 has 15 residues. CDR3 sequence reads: CASSLGGIGIFEAFF. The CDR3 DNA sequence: TGTGCCAGCAGTTTGGGAGGCATCGGGATCTTTGAAGCTTTCTTT.

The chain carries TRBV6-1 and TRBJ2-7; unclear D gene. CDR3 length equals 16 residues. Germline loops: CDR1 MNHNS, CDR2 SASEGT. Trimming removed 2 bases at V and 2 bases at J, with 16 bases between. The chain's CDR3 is CASSENREESTYEQYF. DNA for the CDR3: TGTGCCAGCAGTGAAAATCGAGAGGAATCTACCTACGAGCAGTACTTC.

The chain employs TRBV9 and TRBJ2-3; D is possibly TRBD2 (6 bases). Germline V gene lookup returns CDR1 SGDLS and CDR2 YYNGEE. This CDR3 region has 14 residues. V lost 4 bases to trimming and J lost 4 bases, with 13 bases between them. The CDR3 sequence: CASSSRPGADTQYF. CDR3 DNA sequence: TGTGCCAGCAGCTCCCGACCGGGAGCAGATACGCAGTATTTT.

In DNA, the CDR3 is TGTGCCAGCAGTGACAGGACTAGTTCCACCGGGGAGCTGTTTTTT. Protein product: CASSDRTSSTGELFF. V usage is TRBV25-1 and J usage is TRBJ2-2, with TRBD2 matching over 7 bases. V gave up 3 bases and J gave up 4 bases; unmatched junction bases: 5. CDR1 is MGHDK, CDR2 SYGVNS, per germline. This CDR3 spans 15 amino acids.

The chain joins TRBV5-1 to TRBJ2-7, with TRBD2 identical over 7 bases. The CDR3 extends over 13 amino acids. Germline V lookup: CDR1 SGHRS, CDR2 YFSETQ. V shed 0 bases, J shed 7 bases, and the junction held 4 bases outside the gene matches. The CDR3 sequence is CASSLGREFEQYF. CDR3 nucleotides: TGCGCCAGCAGCTTGGGGCGGGAGTTTGAGCAGTACTTC.

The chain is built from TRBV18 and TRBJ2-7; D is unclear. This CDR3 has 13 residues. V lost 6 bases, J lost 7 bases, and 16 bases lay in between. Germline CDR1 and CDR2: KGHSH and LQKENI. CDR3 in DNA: TGTGCCAGCTCTCCAAGCCTCGAGTGGGAGCAGTACTTC. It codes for CASSPSLEWEQYF. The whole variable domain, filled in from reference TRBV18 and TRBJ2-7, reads NAGVMQNPRHLVRRRGQEARLRCSPMKGHSHVYWYRQLPEEGLKFMVYLQKENIIDESGMPKERFSAEFPKEGPSILRIQQVVRGDSAAYFCASSPSLEWEQYFGPGTRLTVT.

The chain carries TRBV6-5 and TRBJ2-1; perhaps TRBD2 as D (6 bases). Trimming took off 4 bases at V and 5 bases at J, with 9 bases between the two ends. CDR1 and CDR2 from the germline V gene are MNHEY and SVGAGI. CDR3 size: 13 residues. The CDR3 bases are TGTGCCAGCAGTTCGACTAGAAACAATGAGCAGTTCTTC. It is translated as CASSSTRNNEQFF.

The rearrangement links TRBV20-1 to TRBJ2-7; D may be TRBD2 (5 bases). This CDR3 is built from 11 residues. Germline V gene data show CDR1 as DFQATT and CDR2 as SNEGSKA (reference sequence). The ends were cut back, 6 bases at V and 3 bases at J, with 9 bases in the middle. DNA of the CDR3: TGCAGTGCAGGAGGAGGCTACGAGCAGTACTTC. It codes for CSAGGGYEQYF.

CDR3 loop: CASSHRGAYEQYF. The CDR3 DNA follows: TGTGCCAGCAGTCACAGGGGGGCCTACGAGCAGTACTTC. This chain uses TRBV27 with TRBJ2-7; TRBD1 matches at 8 bases. From germline, CDR1 is MNHEY and CDR2 SMNVEV (reference sequence). This CDR3 has 13 amino acids. Germline trimming cut 5 bases from V and 2 bases from J; bases unmatched to any gene: 2.

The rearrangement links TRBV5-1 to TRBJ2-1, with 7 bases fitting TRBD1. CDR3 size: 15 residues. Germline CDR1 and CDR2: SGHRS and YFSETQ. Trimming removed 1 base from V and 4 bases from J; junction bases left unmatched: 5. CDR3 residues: CASSLRGGGYNEQFF. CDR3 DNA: TGCGCCAGCAGCTTGCGAGGGGGCGGATACAATGAGCAGTTCTTC.

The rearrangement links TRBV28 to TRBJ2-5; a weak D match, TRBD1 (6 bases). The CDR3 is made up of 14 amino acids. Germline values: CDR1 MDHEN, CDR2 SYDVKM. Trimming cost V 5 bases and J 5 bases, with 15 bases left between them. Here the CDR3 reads CASSQQGTGETQYF. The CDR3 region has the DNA TGTGCCAGCAGTCAACAGGGAACAGGGGAGACCCAGTACTTC.

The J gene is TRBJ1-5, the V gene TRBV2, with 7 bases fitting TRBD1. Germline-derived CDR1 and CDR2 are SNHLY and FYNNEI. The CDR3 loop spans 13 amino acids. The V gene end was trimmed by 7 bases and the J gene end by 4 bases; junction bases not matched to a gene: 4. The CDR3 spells CASTRQGNQPQHF. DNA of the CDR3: TGTGCCAGCACCCGACAGGGAAATCAGCCCCAGCATTTT. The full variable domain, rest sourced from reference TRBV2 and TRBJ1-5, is EPEVTQTPSHQVTQMGQEVILRCVPISNHLYFYWYRQILGQKVEFLVSFYNNEISEKSEIFDDQFSVERPDGSNFTLKIRSTKLEDSAMYFCASTRQGNQPQHFGDGTRLSIL.

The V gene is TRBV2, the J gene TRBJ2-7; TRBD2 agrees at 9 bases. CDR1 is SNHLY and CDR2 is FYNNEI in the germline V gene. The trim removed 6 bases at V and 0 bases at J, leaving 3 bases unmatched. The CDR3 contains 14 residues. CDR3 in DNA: TGTGCCAGCAGGAGCGGGGGGCACTCCTACGAGCAGTACTTC. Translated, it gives CASRSGGHSYEQYF.

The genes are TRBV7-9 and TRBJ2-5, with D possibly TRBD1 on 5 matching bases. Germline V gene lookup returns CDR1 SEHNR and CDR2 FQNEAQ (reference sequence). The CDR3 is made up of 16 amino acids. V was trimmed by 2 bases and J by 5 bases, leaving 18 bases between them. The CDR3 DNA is TGTGCCAGCAGCTTATTTGTGGGGCGCAGAGCGGAGACCCAGTACTTC. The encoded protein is CASSLFVGRRAETQYF.

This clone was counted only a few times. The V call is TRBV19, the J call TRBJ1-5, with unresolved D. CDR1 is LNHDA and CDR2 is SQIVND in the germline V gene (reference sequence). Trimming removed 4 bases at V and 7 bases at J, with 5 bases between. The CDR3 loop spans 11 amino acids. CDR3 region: CASSTIQPQHF. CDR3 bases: TGTGCCAGTAGTACTATACAGCCCCAGCATTTT.

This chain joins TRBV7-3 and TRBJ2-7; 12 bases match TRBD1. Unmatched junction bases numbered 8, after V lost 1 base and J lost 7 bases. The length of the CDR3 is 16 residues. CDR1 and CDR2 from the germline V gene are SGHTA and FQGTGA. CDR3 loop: CASSLIPGQGAGEQYF. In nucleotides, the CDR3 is TGTGCCAGCAGCTTAATTCCGGGACAGGGGGCGGGTGAGCAGTACTTC. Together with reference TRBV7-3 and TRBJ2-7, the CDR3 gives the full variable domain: GAGVSQTPSNKVTEKGKYVELRCDPISGHTALYWYRQSLGQGPEFLIYFQGTGAADDSGLPNDRFFAVRPEGSVSTLKIQRTERGDSAVYLCASSLIPGQGAGEQYFGPGTRLTVT.

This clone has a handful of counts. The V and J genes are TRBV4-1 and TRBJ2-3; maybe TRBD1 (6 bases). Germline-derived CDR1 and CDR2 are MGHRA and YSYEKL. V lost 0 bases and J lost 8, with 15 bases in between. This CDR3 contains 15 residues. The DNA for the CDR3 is TGCGCCAGCAGCCAAGATGGGCAGGGGCAAGGTACGCAGTATTTT. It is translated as CASSQDGQGQGTQYF.

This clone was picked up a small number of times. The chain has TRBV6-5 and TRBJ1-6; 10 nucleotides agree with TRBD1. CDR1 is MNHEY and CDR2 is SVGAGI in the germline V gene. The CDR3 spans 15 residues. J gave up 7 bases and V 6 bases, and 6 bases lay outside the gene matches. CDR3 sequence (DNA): TGTGCCAGCAGGAGGGACAGGGGACGGAATTCACCCCTCCACTTT. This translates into CASRRDRGRNSPLHF.

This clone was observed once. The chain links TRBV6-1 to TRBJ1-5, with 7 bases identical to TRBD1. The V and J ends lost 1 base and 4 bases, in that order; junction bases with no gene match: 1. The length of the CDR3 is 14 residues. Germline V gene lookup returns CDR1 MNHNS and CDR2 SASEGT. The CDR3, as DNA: TGTGCCAGCAGTGAAGGCAGGGGGAATCAGCCCCAGCATTTT. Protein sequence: CASSEGRGNQPQHF.

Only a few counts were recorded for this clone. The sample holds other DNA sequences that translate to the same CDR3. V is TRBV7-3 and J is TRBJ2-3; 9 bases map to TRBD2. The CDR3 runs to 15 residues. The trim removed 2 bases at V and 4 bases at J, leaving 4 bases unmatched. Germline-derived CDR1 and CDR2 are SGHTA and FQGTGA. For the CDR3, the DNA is TGTGCCAGCAGCTTAGCGGGGGGGCTCTCAGATACGCAGTATTTT. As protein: CASSLAGGLSDTQYF.